Below, 30 T cell receptor beta chains from the same sample are listed, as sequenced in a study of control samples from healthy donors and cancer patients. Libraries were prepared by immunoSEQ multiplex PCR; TCRdb keeps only in-frame clonotypes and omits some of them. The data hold tens of thousands of clones, with around 90% observed a single time. Sequencing was carried out using PBMCs. These receptors all stem from a woman aged 60-70 years with head and neck cancer.

The V call is TRBV24-1, the J call TRBJ1-5, with 7 bases fitting TRBD1. Germline V CDR1 and CDR2: KGHDR, SFDVKD. Germline trimming cut 10 bases from V and 3 bases from J; bases unmatched to any gene: 5. The CDR3 sequence is 13 residues long. The CDR3 here is CATQGQINQPQHF. The CDR3 bases are TGTGCCACGCAGGGACAGATCAATCAGCCCCAGCATTTT.

V usage is TRBV5-4 and J usage is TRBJ2-5; D is ambiguous. The CDR3 has 13 amino acids. CDR1 and CDR2 from the germline V gene are SGHNT and YYREEE (reference sequence). Trimming stripped 2 bases from V and 6 bases from J, with 11 bases between. The CDR3 reads CASSFDPGKTQYF. CDR3 nucleotides: TGTGCCAGCAGCTTTGACCCTGGAAAGACCCAGTACTTC.

The chain employs TRBV5-6 and TRBJ2-7; D ambiguous. The CDR3 is 14 residues long. Germline values: CDR1 SGHDT, CDR2 YYEEEE. V gave up 6 bases and J gave up 3 bases, with 16 bases separating them. The CDR3 sequence is CASKYARQNYEQYF. CDR3 DNA: TGTGCCAGCAAATACGCCCGCCAGAACTACGAGCAGTACTTC.

This clone occurred a few times. V gene TRBV20-1 combines with J gene TRBJ2-5; D call uncertain. The V end was cut by 5 bases, the J end by 5 bases, with 9 bases between. This CDR3 has 11 residues. The germline gives CDR1 DFQATT, CDR2 SNEGSKA (reference sequence). CDR3 in amino acids: CSALGRETQYF. CDR3 in DNA: TGCAGTGCTCTCGGGCGGGAGACCCAGTACTTC.

V usage is TRBV4-1 and J usage is TRBJ1-2; D not certain. V was pared by 0 bases and J by 4 bases, with 6 bases between. From germline, CDR1 is MGHRA and CDR2 YSYEKL. This CDR3 contains 13 residues. CDR3: CASSQDGSYGYTF. CDR3 in DNA: TGCGCCAGCAGCCAAGATGGCAGCTATGGCTACACCTTC.

A single count supports this clone. V gene TRBV7-7 combines with J gene TRBJ2-1, with D tentatively TRBD2 (6 bases). Trimming removed 6 bases from V and 7 bases from J, with 22 bases in between. The CDR3 covers 16 residues. Germline V CDR1 and CDR2: SSHAT, FNYEAQ (reference sequence). CDR3 region: CASSRQPGLRPNEQFF. The CDR3 DNA sequence: TGTGCCAGCAGTCGTCAACCGGGACTCAGACCTAATGAGCAGTTCTTC.

The J gene is TRBJ1-1, the V gene TRBV6-5; 8 bases agree with TRBD1. J was trimmed by 1 base and V by 7 bases; bases with no gene match: 5. CDR1 and CDR2 from the germline V gene are MNHEY and SVGAGI. The CDR3 contains 14 residues. The CDR3 reads CASIVGQGNTEAFF. For the CDR3, the DNA is TGTGCCAGCATTGTCGGACAGGGGAACACTGAAGCTTTCTTT.

The V gene is TRBV3-1 (or the pseudogene TRBV3-2), the J gene TRBJ2-3; TRBD2 aligns across 9 bases. The CDR3 contains 16 residues. The V gene end was trimmed by 5 bases and the J gene end by 5 bases; junction bases not matched to a gene: 11. From germline, CDR1 is LGHDT and CDR2 YNNKEL (reference sequence). The CDR3 region is CASSKGGGRALDTQYF. The CDR3 region has the DNA TGTGCCAGCAGCAAGGGGGGCGGGAGGGCCCTAGATACGCAGTATTTT.

The chain recombines TRBV7-2 with TRBJ2-5; D not certain. The CDR3 is 13 residues long. Germline CDR1 SGHTA, CDR2 FQGNSA. V lost 5 bases and J 2 bases, leaving 9 bases between the germline ends. The CDR3 coding sequence is TGTGCCAGCAGCAACCGGGCTCAAGAGACCCAGTACTTC. Translating it yields CASSNRAQETQYF.

This CDR3 is CASSPSPSGTIYEQYF. As DNA, the CDR3 is TGTGCCAGTAGTCCCTCCCCTTCCGGGACTATCTACGAGCAGTACTTC. The chain combines TRBV19 with TRBJ2-7; the match to TRBD2 covers 7 bases. The V and J ends lost 5 bases and 3 bases, in that order; junction bases with no gene match: 13. The CDR3 is made up of 16 amino acids. Germline V CDR1 and CDR2: LNHDA, SQIVND (reference sequence). The complete variable domain, with remaining parts taken from reference TRBV19 and TRBJ2-7, reads DGGITQSPKYLFRKEGQNVTLSCEQNLNHDAMYWYRQDPGQGLRLIYYSQIVNDFQKGDIAEGYSVSREKKESFPLTVTSAQKNPTAFYLCASSPSPSGTIYEQYFGPGTRLTVT.

CDR3 loop: CASRDNSNQPQHF. The CDR3 region has the DNA TGTGCCAGCAGGGACAATAGCAATCAGCCCCAGCATTTT. The V call is TRBV2, the J call TRBJ1-5; possibly TRBD1 for D (5 bases). CDR3 length: 13 residues. Germline-derived CDR1 and CDR2 are SNHLY and FYNNEI. Trimming took off 6 bases at V and 0 bases at J, with 6 bases between the two ends.

The chain links TRBV10-3 to TRBJ2-1, with TRBD2 as a possible D gene (6 bases). CDR3 length equals 14 residues. Looked up from germline, CDR1 is ENHRY and CDR2 is SYGVKD. V was pared by 3 bases and J by 1 base, with 7 bases between. The DNA of the CDR3 is TGTGCCATCAGTGACGCGGGATCCTACAATGAGCAGTTCTTC. This gives the protein CAISDAGSYNEQFF.

The CDR3 loop reads CASSYGVTNTEAFF. The CDR3, as DNA: TGTGCCAGCAGTTACGGGGTGACGAACACTGAAGCTTTCTTT. V gene TRBV6-2 or TRBV6-3 combines with J gene TRBJ1-1; no clear D gene. V was cut by 2 bases and J by 1 base, with 8 bases left in between. CDR1 MNHEY and CDR2 SVGEGT come from the germline V gene. The CDR3 sequence is 14 residues long.

The rearrangement links TRBV7-2 to TRBJ2-1; a possible D gene is TRBD2 (5 bases). V was clipped by 0 bases and J by 4 bases, with 10 bases between them. CDR1 and CDR2 (germline): SGHTA, FQGNSA. The CDR3 has 15 residues. For the CDR3, the DNA is TGTGCCAGCAGCTTAGCTGAGAGGGAGTACAATGAGCAGTTCTTC. It is translated as CASSLAEREYNEQFF.

The chain carries TRBV7-2 and TRBJ2-4; TRBD2 might be the D (6 bases). CDR1 is SGHTA and CDR2 is FQGNSA in the germline V gene. The CDR3 runs to 14 residues. Trimming left V 4 bases short and J 5 bases short, with 12 bases between. The CDR3 DNA reads as TGTGCCAGCAGCTGGCGGGGAGGCGAAAACATTCAGTACTTC. Translation: CASSWRGGENIQYF.

The J gene is TRBJ2-1, the V gene TRBV9, with D perhaps TRBD1 or TRBD2 (7 bases each). V shed 0 bases and J shed 10 bases, with 20 bases lying between them. Per the germline V gene, CDR1 is SGDLS and CDR2 is YYNGEE. The CDR3 spans 16 residues. The CDR3 DNA reads TGTGCCAGCAGCGTAGCCGGGGGGACAGCCAATGAAGAGCAGTTCTTC. Amino acids: CASSVAGGTANEEQFF.

The chain links TRBV27 to TRBJ2-3; TRBD2 matches at 7 bases. Germline lookup yields CDR1 MNHEY and CDR2 SMNVEV (reference sequence). CDR3 size: 17 residues. V lost 6 bases, J lost 2 bases, and 14 bases stayed unmatched. CDR3 nucleotides: TGTGCCAGCAGAATTAATAGAATGGGGGGGGTCACAGATACGCAGTATTTT. Translating gives CASRINRMGGVTDTQYF.

V usage is TRBV2 and J usage is TRBJ1-2; perhaps TRBD1 as D (5 bases). The CDR3 covers 15 residues. Germline lookup yields CDR1 SNHLY and CDR2 FYNNEI. Trimming shortened V by 4 bases and J by 4 bases, and 16 bases separated the two germline ends. The CDR3, as DNA: TGTGCCAGCAGTGGCACCGGGACTAACCCCTATGGCTACACCTTC. Translated: CASSGTGTNPYGYTF.

The chain has TRBV5-8 and TRBJ2-4, with TRBD2 as a possible D gene (5 bases). Trimming removed 2 bases from V and 1 base from J, with 7 bases in between. Germline V gene data show CDR1 as SGHTS and CDR2 as YDEGEE. This CDR3 is built from 14 residues. The CDR3 is CASSFGLAKNIQYF. CDR3 bases: TGTGCCAGCAGCTTCGGACTGGCCAAAAACATTCAGTACTTC.

The chain employs TRBV12-3 or TRBV12-4 and TRBJ2-7, with D unresolved. The V gene lost 5 bases and the J gene lost 2 bases, with 4 bases spanning the gap. This CDR3 is 11 amino acids long. CDR3 DNA sequence: TGTGCCAGCAGTCTGACCTACGAGCAGTACTTC. Protein sequence: CASSLTYEQYF.

The V gene is TRBV14, the J gene TRBJ2-5, with D unclear. V was shortened by 5 bases and J by 5 bases, with 15 bases between the two germline ends. CDR1 and CDR2 from the germline V gene are SGHDN and FVKESK. The CDR3 runs 14 residues. DNA for the CDR3: TGTGCCAGCAGCTCCGGTTTGGGTATGGAGACCCAGTACTTC. Its translation is CASSSGLGMETQYF.

The chain has TRBV5-1 and TRBJ2-1; 9 nucleotides align to TRBD2. The CDR3 consists of 15 residues. V lost 4 bases, J lost 7 bases, and 9 bases stayed unmatched. CDR1 is SGHRS, CDR2 YFSETQ, per germline. The chain's CDR3 is CASSISSGVGNEQFF. CDR3 sequence (DNA): TGCGCCAGCAGCATATCTAGCGGGGTAGGGAATGAGCAGTTCTTC.

This chain joins TRBV3-1 (or the pseudogene TRBV3-2) and TRBJ1-3; D remains unclear. Germline CDR1 and CDR2: LGHDT and YNNKEL (reference sequence). The CDR3 loop spans 13 amino acids. The V end was cut by 1 base, the J end by 3 bases, with 4 bases between. The CDR3 reads CASSQGRGNTIYF. CDR3 sequence (DNA): TGTGCCAGCAGCCAAGGCCGTGGAAACACCATATATTTT.

The genes are TRBV2 and TRBJ2-2, with D perhaps given as TRBD1 or TRBD2 (6 bases each). Per the germline V gene, CDR1 is SNHLY and CDR2 is FYNNEI. The CDR3 loop spans 13 amino acids. The V end lost 5 bases, the J end lost 6 bases, and 10 bases lay between the germline ends. CDR3 residues: CASSRGPAGELFF. The CDR3 DNA is TGTGCCAGCAGTCGGGGGCCCGCCGGGGAGCTGTTTTTT.

Concerning this clone itself: The junction and the germline gene differ at one end; a read error may be behind it. The V and J genes are TRBV7-3 and TRBJ2-7; TRBD1 matches 9 bases. Germline V gene sequence: CDR1 SGHTA, CDR2 FQGTGA. CDR3 length equals 14 residues. CDR3 protein: CASSPTGGSYEQYF. CDR3 coding DNA: TGTGCCAGCAGCCCGACAGGGGGTTCCTATGAGCAGTACTTC.

This clone appeared once. V is TRBV7-6 and J is TRBJ2-7, with 12 bases identical to TRBD2. This CDR3 region has 16 residues. Per germline, CDR1 SGHVS and CDR2 FNYEAQ. J lost 0 bases, V lost 5 bases, and 5 bases had no gene match. CDR3 sequence (DNA): TGTGCCAGCAGCCACGGACTAGCGGGACTCTCCTACGAGCAGTACTTC. As protein: CASSHGLAGLSYEQYF. The whole variable domain, remainder taken from reference TRBV7-6 and TRBJ2-7, is GAGVSQSPRYKVTKRGQDVALRCDPISGHVSLYWYRQALGQGPEFLTYFNYEAQQDKSGLPNDRFSAERPEGSISTLTIQRTEQRDSAMYRCASSHGLAGLSYEQYFGPGTRLTVT.

The chain has TRBV12-3 or TRBV12-4 and TRBJ2-7; no definite D call. V lost 6 bases, J lost 4 bases, and 10 bases lay in between. The CDR3 loop spans 12 amino acids. The CDR3 DNA is TGTGCCAGCAGGAAGGTTGGGTACGAGCAGTACTTC. Its protein product is CASRKVGYEQYF.

This clone was counted between two and nine times. V and J are TRBV28 and TRBJ1-5, with TRBD1 matching 11 bases. Germline V gene sequence: CDR1 MDHEN, CDR2 SYDVKM. V lost 2 bases and J lost 5; bases outside the gene matches: 2. This CDR3 comprises 15 residues. The CDR3 nucleotides read TGTGCCAGCAGTTTAACGGGACAGGGGGATCAGCCCCAGCATTTT. Its translation is CASSLTGQGDQPQHF.

The V call is TRBV11-2, the J call TRBJ2-1, with TRBD2 as a possible D gene (6 bases). V was trimmed by 3 bases and J by 6 bases, leaving 12 bases between them. The CDR3 consists of 14 residues. Germline V gene lookup returns CDR1 SGHAT and CDR2 FQNNGV. The CDR3 nucleotides read TGTGCCAGCAGCTTCACGGGAGTCAGCAATGAGCAGTTCTTC. Its translation: CASSFTGVSNEQFF.

The rearrangement uses TRBV10-3 and TRBJ2-1, with a weak D call TRBD2 (5 bases). The CDR3 covers 15 residues. The V gene lost 4 bases and the J gene lost 6 bases, with 16 bases spanning the gap. CDR1 is ENHRY and CDR2 is SYGVKD in the germline V gene. CDR3 amino acids: CAISVSISGFNEQFF. The CDR3 DNA reads as TGTGCCATCAGTGTATCCATCTCGGGGTTCAATGAGCAGTTCTTC.